One sample yielded the 22 T cell receptor beta chains listed below, sequenced in a study of CD8+ T cells in alopecia areata. The sequencing template was cDNA reverse transcribed from extracted RNA. The repertoire was sequenced with immunoSEQ multiplex PCR; TCRdb's copy has only in-frame clones and lacks some. This sample yields 80,000 to 100,000 clones, of which around 40% are seen a single time; more than 15% belongs to the top ten. Treatment of the sample: oral pan-JAK inhibitor, 5-10 mg twice daily. This specimen was CD8+ T cells sorted from blood, taken at week 24, from a patient treated with tofacitinib. These receptors all stem from a human donor with alopecia areata.

This clone was seen a handful of times. The chain combines TRBV6-1 with TRBJ1-4, with 7 bases matching TRBD1. CDR1 is MNHNS and CDR2 is SASEGT in the germline V gene. The CDR3 is made up of 12 amino acids. V trimming: 6 bases; J trimming: 8 bases; junction bases outside the gene matches: 3. For the CDR3, the DNA is TGTGCCAGCAGGGGGGACAGCGAAAAACTGTTTTTT. Translation gives CASRGDSEKLFF.

This clone has more than one count but fewer than ten. The V and J genes are TRBV7-9 and TRBJ2-5, with D uncertain. V lost 3 bases to trimming and J lost 2 bases, with 16 bases between them. The CDR3 has 16 residues. Germline CDR1 is SEHNR and CDR2 is FQNEAQ (reference sequence). Written as DNA, the CDR3 is TGTGCCAGCAGCTTGGCTGTTTTTAGGCAGCAAGAGACCCAGTACTTC. Encoded protein: CASSLAVFRQQETQYF.

The J gene is TRBJ2-5, the V gene TRBV4-1; the D is unclear. The germline V and J ends were trimmed by 0 bases and 0 bases, with 11 bases remaining between them. This CDR3 contains 16 residues. The germline gives CDR1 MGHRA, CDR2 YSYEKL. Written as DNA, the CDR3 is TGCGCCAGCAGCCAAGATGAAGGGTCTTACCAAGAGACCCAGTACTTC. Translated: CASSQDEGSYQETQYF.

The chain has TRBV27 and TRBJ2-1; the match to TRBD2 covers 8 bases. V shed 5 bases, J shed 8 bases, and the junction held 8 bases outside the gene matches. Germline CDR1 is MNHEY and CDR2 is SMNVEV (reference sequence). This CDR3 spans 14 amino acids. CDR3 amino acids: CASSPRGGWDEQFF. CDR3 nucleotide sequence: TGTGCCAGCAGTCCTCGGGGGGGGTGGGATGAGCAGTTCTTC.

The chain recombines TRBV4-2 with TRBJ2-1; TRBD1 might be the D (5 bases). Germline assignment: CDR1 LGHNA and CDR2 YNFKEQ. V was cut by 1 base and J by 9 bases, with 13 bases left in between. The CDR3 runs 14 residues. In DNA, the CDR3 is TGTGCCAGCAGCCAAGCCCTGGGGCTGAGTGAGCAGTTCTTC. It encodes CASSQALGLSEQFF.

V gene TRBV7-9 combines with J gene TRBJ2-7, with 9 bases lining up with TRBD2. Germline CDR1 reads SEHNR; CDR2 reads FQNEAQ (reference sequence). With V trimmed by 5 bases and J by 0 bases, 14 bases remained unmatched. The CDR3 covers 18 residues. CDR3 in DNA: TGTGCCAGCAGCCCCTCGGCGGTGACTAGCGGCATCTCCTACGAGCAGTACTTC. It specifies CASSPSAVTSGISYEQYF. Using reference TRBV7-9 and TRBJ2-7 for the parts outside the CDR3, the full variable domain is DTGVSQNPRHKITKRGQNVTFRCDPISEHNRLYWYRQTLGQGPEFLTYFQNEAQLEKSRLLSDRFSAERPKGSFSTLEIQRTEQGDSAMYLCASSPSAVTSGISYEQYFGPGTRLTVT.

The rearrangement joins TRBV29-1 to TRBJ2-7; TRBD1 might be the D (6 bases). This CDR3 region has 15 residues. The germline V gene has CDR1 SQVTM and CDR2 ANQGSEA. V was trimmed by 4 bases and J by 2 bases, leaving 18 bases between them. The CDR3 DNA is TGCAGCGTTGGCCACAGGGACCTGCTTCCCTACGAGCAGTACTTC. Amino acid sequence: CSVGHRDLLPYEQYF.

As to this clone: An end of the junction differs from the germline gene, which may be a read error. The chain uses TRBV29-1 and TRBJ2-7; maybe TRBD2 (5 bases). The germline V gene has CDR1 SQVTM and CDR2 ANQGSEA. This CDR3 spans 11 amino acids. This chain's CDR3 is CSVKEGYEQYF. The CDR3 nucleotides are TGCAGCGTTAAAGAGGGATACGAGCAGTACTTC.

The rearrangement joins TRBV29-1 to TRBJ2-7, with a tentative D call TRBD2 (6 bases). V was trimmed by 6 bases and J by 0 bases, leaving 12 bases between them. The germline CDR1 and CDR2 sequences are SQVTM and ANQGSEA. This CDR3 contains 13 residues. The chain's CDR3 is CSVAAGLSYEQYF. CDR3 sequence (DNA): TGCAGCGTCGCCGCGGGGCTCTCCTACGAGCAGTACTTC.

The rearrangement joins TRBV5-1 to TRBJ1-2; TRBD1 is a possible D gene (6 bases). There are 12 residues in the CDR3. Germline V gene data show CDR1 as SGHRS and CDR2 as YFSETQ. V dropped 2 bases and J dropped 7 bases, with 9 bases sitting between them. CDR3 sequence: CASSFGQLGYTF. As DNA, the CDR3 is TGCGCCAGCAGCTTTGGACAGCTTGGCTACACCTTC. Variable domain in full (rest from reference TRBV5-1 and TRBJ1-2): KAGVTQTPRYLIKTRGQQVTLSCSPISGHRSVSWYQQTPGQGLQFLFEYFSETQRNKGNFPGRFSGRQFSNSRSEMNVSTLELGDSALYLCASSFGQLGYTFGSGTRLTVV.

The CDR3 sequence is CASSQETYTGGTEAFF. The CDR3 DNA reads as TGCGCCAGCAGCCAAGAAACTTACACGGGGGGAACTGAAGCTTTCTTT. The chain has TRBV4-1 and TRBJ1-1; TRBD1 might be the D (5 bases). The CDR3 extends over 16 amino acids. Trimming left V 0 bases short and J 5 bases short, with 16 bases between. The germline CDR1 and CDR2 sequences are MGHRA and YSYEKL.

V usage is TRBV6-1 and J usage is TRBJ1-3; 7 positions agree with TRBD1. This CDR3 comprises 14 residues. After removal of 3 bases from V and 3 bases from J, the junction contained 2 bases not matched to a gene. Germline CDR1 and CDR2: MNHNS and SASEGT. CDR3 sequence (DNA): TGTGCCAGCAGTGAGGGACAGCGTGGAAACACCATATATTTT. Its translation is CASSEGQRGNTIYF.

This clone was counted between two and nine times. The chain recombines TRBV28 with TRBJ2-1; no firm D call. This CDR3 is built from 12 residues. The V and J ends lost 6 bases and 7 bases respectively, with 10 bases between them. CDR1 and CDR2 from the germline V gene are MDHEN and SYDVKM. The CDR3 coding sequence is TGTGCCAGCAGCCCCGCCCTGAATGAGCAGTTCTTC. Translating gives CASSPALNEQFF.

The J gene is TRBJ1-1, the V gene TRBV9; 9 nucleotides match TRBD1. The CDR3 extends over 14 amino acids. After removal of 3 bases from V and 4 bases from J, the junction contained 4 bases not matched to a gene. In germline, CDR1 is SGDLS, CDR2 YYNGEE. The CDR3 is CASSGTGVGTEAFF. As DNA, the CDR3 is TGTGCCAGCAGCGGGACAGGGGTCGGCACTGAAGCTTTCTTT.

This sequence joins TRBV19 and TRBJ2-1, with D unclear. This CDR3 spans 13 amino acids. The germline gives CDR1 LNHDA, CDR2 SQIVND (reference sequence). With 5 bases removed from V and 10 bases from J, the gap between germline ends came to 15 bases. Here the CDR3 reads CASSPETYLEQFF. As DNA, the CDR3 is TGTGCCAGTAGTCCAGAGACTTACCTCGAGCAGTTCTTC.

This clone was seen more than once but under ten times. The chain couples TRBV9 to TRBJ2-7, with 12 bases matching TRBD2. Germline lookup yields CDR1 SGDLS and CDR2 YYNGEE. Unmatched junction bases numbered 8, after V lost 4 bases and J lost 0 bases. The CDR3 covers 17 residues. CDR3 protein: CASSKGTSGLSSYEQYF. CDR3 DNA: TGTGCCAGCAGCAAGGGGACTAGCGGGCTTAGCTCCTACGAGCAGTACTTC.

The gene calls are TRBV9 and TRBJ1-2; D may be TRBD1 (6 bases). The V gene's germline CDR1 is SGDLS and CDR2 YYNGEE. The CDR3 is 16 residues long. The V end lost 0 bases, the J end lost 8 bases, and 20 bases lay between the germline ends. The CDR3 here is CASSVDPANAGEGYTF. CDR3 in DNA: TGTGCCAGCAGCGTAGACCCCGCTAATGCAGGGGAAGGCTACACCTTC.

This rearrangement joins TRBV29-1 to TRBJ2-7; weak D call: TRBD2 (5 bases). With 7 bases removed from V and 3 bases from J, the gap between germline ends came to 13 bases. Germline CDR1 is SQVTM and CDR2 is ANQGSEA. The CDR3 contains 12 residues. CDR3 nucleotides: TGCAGCGGCACCGGGAACAACTACGAGCAGTACTTC. It yields the protein CSGTGNNYEQYF.

The rearrangement uses TRBV6-5 and TRBJ1-5; weak D call: TRBD1 (5 bases). Germline values: CDR1 MNHEY, CDR2 SVGAGI. The CDR3 spans 13 residues. V was shortened by 7 bases and J by 1 base, with 8 bases between the two germline ends. CDR3 in DNA: TGTGCCAGCACCAAGGGGAGCAATCAGCCCCAGCATTTT. Its protein is CASTKGSNQPQHF.

This clone was observed a few times. This chain uses TRBV7-2 with TRBJ2-7; TRBD2 might be the D (5 bases). V lost 3 bases, J lost 4 bases, and 19 bases lay in between. Germline CDR1 SGHTA, CDR2 FQGNSA. This CDR3 region has 16 residues. The CDR3 protein is CASSLGVGEEAYEQYF. CDR3 coding DNA: TGTGCCAGCAGCTTGGGCGTGGGAGAGGAGGCTTACGAGCAGTACTTC.

The chain combines TRBV9 with TRBJ2-7; 7 nucleotides align to TRBD1. Germline CDR1 is SGDLS and CDR2 is YYNGEE. V lost 4 bases, J lost 3 bases, and 10 bases stayed unmatched. The CDR3 is made up of 15 amino acids. CDR3 region: CASSPRGTDIYEQYF. The CDR3 DNA is TGTGCCAGCAGCCCTCGTGGGACAGATATCTACGAGCAGTACTTC.

The genes are TRBV27 and TRBJ1-2; TRBD1 might be the D (5 bases). Trimming took 5 bases from V and 1 from J, leaving 14 bases between them. The germline V gene has CDR1 MNHEY and CDR2 SMNVEV (reference sequence). This CDR3 is 15 amino acids long. The CDR3 sequence: CASSSLGRVNYGYTF. The CDR3 nucleotides read TGTGCCAGCAGTAGTCTTGGCAGGGTTAACTATGGCTACACCTTC.